A selection of T cell receptor beta chains follows, all from one sample in a study of CXCR3-negative and CXCR3-positive naive CD8 T cells. TCRdb reworked the 5' RACE reads into one entry per CDR3 protein, no DNA. This sample contains tens of thousands of distinct CDR3 sequences. Sequenced input: naive CXCR3- CD8+ T cells from blood. These TCRs come from a human donor in good health. Some clones in this sample may be carry-over from other donors' samples. Each CDR3 is given with its conserved first and last residue. Some rows have no size entry. The others give once, few or many, or a class for an expanded clone.

J gene,V gene,clone size,CDR3 protein
TRBJ1-1,TRBV29-1,.,CSVESEGGMNTEAFF
TRBJ2-3,TRBV6-2/TRBV6-3,.,CASSLARAGDTQYF
TRBJ1-1,TRBV30,.,CAWSWENTEAFF
TRBJ2-6,TRBV4-2,.,CASSRDGGSGANVLTF
TRBJ1-1,TRBV4-1,.,CASSQGWGENTEAFF
TRBJ2-1,TRBV29-1,.,CSVEWEYYEQFF
TRBJ2-1,TRBV27,.,CASSPEWRERQFF
TRBJ1-2,TRBV4-1,.,CASSQVAPPGTDGYTF
TRBJ2-2,TRBV30,.,CASDTGTGGTELFF
TRBJ1-1,TRBV29-1,.,CSATPGHGTTEAFF
TRBJ1-1,TRBV20-1,.,CSARRRGGTEAFF
TRBJ2-2,TRBV28,.,CASSLSGDTGELFF
TRBJ2-7,TRBV29-1,.,CSVGVPLSYEQYF
TRBJ2-1,TRBV27,.,CASSLSSRGDNEQFF
TRBJ2-7,TRBV20-1,.,CSARGGLYEQYF
TRBJ2-2,TRBV14,.,CASSQGSATGELFF
TRBJ2-7,TRBV28,.,CASIGLAGLSSYEQYF
TRBJ2-5,TRBV7-8,.,CASSFYGETQYF
TRBJ2-1,TRBV7-6,.,CASSGSFTDRNEQFF
TRBJ2-7,TRBV6-2/TRBV6-3,medium-sized,CASREQGAISYEQYF
TRBJ2-1,TRBV11-2,.,CASSFGGSLYEQFF
TRBJ2-5,TRBV6-6,.,CASILGQGAGIETQYF
TRBJ2-3,TRBV7-3,.,CASSGGLAGEADTQYF
TRBJ2-2,TRBV28,.,CASSHRGTGELFF
TRBJ1-1,TRBV6-2/TRBV6-3,.,CASSYFTFTEAFF
TRBJ2-1,TRBV7-9,.,CASSGGPQNEQFF
TRBJ2-3,TRBV24-1,.,CATSLGRDGADTQYF
TRBJ2-7,TRBV28,.,CASSLYSETLTYEQYF
TRBJ1-2,TRBV29-1,.,CSERDRQNYGYTF
TRBJ2-7,TRBV5-1,.,CASSLTGLLPGEQYF
TRBJ2-1,TRBV27,.,CASTKRGRRMNEQFF
TRBJ2-3,TRBV12-3/TRBV12-4,.,CASSYPGLAGGAADTQYF
TRBJ2-1,TRBV20-1,.,CSAPKPNYNEQFF
TRBJ2-5,TRBV29-1,.,CSAGGGEVKETQYF
TRBJ1-5,TRBV19,.,CASSIQKNQPQHF
TRBJ2-3,TRBV27,.,CASTVRVGTDTQYF
TRBJ2-4,TRBV27,.,CASSSSNIQYF
TRBJ1-5,TRBV19,.,CASSIWEGSDQPQHF
TRBJ2-7,TRBV7-2,.,CASSLSGGPPYEQYF
TRBJ2-4,TRBV19,.,CASSIEGEGLAKNIQYF
TRBJ2-3,TRBV7-6,.,CASSLETRDTQYF
TRBJ2-1,TRBV6-2/TRBV6-3,.,CASSPSYNEQFF
TRBJ2-1,TRBV29-1,.,CSLQEVPYNEQFF
TRBJ1-1,TRBV30,.,CAWSVTSNTEAFF
TRBJ2-1,TRBV18,.,CASSPPSWDRVYNEQFF